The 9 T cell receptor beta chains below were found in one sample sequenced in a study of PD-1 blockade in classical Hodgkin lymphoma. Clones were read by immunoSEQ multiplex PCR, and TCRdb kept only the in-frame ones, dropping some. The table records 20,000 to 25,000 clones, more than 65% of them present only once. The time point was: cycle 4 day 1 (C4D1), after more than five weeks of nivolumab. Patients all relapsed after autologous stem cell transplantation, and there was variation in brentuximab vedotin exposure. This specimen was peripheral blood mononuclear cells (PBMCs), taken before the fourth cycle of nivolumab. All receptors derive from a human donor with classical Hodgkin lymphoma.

CDR3 nucleotides: TGTGCCAGCAGTGCATTAAGTAGCGGGGGGATTGGAGATACGCAGTATTTT. Translation: CASSALSSGGIGDTQYF. V is TRBV6-1 and J is TRBJ2-3, with 10 bases matching TRBD2. From germline, CDR1 is MNHNS and CDR2 SASEGT. V gave up 4 bases and J gave up 5 bases; unmatched junction bases: 12. The CDR3 is made up of 17 amino acids.

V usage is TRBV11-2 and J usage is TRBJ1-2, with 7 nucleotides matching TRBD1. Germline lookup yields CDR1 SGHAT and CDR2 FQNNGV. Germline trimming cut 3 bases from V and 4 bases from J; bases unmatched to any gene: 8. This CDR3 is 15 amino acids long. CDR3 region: CASSFLDRNPYGYTF. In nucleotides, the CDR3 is TGTGCCAGCAGCTTTTTGGACAGGAATCCCTATGGCTACACCTTC.

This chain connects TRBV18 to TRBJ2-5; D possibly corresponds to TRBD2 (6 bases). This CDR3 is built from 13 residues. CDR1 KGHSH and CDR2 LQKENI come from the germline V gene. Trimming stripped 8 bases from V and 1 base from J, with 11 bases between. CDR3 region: CASPRRGQETQYF. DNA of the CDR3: TGTGCCAGCCCAAGGCGGGGCCAAGAGACCCAGTACTTC.

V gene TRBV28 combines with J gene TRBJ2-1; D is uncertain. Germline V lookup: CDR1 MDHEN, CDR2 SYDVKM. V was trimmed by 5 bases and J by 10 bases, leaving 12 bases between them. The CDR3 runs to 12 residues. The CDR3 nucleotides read TGTGCCAGCAGTCCTCGAGATTTCGAGCAGTTCTTC. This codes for CASSPRDFEQFF.

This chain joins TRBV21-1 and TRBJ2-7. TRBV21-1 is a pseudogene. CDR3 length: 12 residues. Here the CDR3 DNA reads TGTGCCAGCCCAACGGGCACCTCCGAGCAGTACTTC. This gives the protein CASPTGTSEQYF.

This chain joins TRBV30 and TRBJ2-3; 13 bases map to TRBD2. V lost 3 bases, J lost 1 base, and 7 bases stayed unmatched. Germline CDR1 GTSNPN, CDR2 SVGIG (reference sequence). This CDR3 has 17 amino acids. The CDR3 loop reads CAWRPGLAGAGTDTQYF. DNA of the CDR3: TGTGCCTGGAGACCCGGACTAGCGGGAGCGGGCACAGATACGCAGTATTTT.

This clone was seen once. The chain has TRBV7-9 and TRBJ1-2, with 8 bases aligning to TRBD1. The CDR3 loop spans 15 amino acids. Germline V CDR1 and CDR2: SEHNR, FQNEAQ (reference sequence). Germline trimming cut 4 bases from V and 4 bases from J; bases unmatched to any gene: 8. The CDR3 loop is CASSWGQATPYGYTF. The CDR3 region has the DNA TGTGCCAGCAGCTGGGGACAGGCCACCCCCTATGGCTACACCTTC.

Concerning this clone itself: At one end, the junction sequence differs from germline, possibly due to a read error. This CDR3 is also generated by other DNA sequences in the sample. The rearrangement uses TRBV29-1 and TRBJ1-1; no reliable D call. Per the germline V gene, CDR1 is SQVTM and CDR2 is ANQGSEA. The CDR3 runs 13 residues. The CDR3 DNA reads TGTAGCGTTTATGGGGAGTTACGCACTGAAGCTTTCTTT. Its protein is CSVYGELRTEAFF.

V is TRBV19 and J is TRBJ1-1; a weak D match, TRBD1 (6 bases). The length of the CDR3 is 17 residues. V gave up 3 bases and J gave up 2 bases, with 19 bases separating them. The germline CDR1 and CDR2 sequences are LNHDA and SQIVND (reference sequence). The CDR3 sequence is CASSIPTGRLANTEAFF. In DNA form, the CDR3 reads TGTGCCAGTAGTATCCCGACAGGCCGACTCGCTAACACTGAAGCTTTCTTT. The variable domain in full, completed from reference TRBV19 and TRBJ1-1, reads DGGITQSPKYLFRKEGQNVTLSCEQNLNHDAMYWYRQDPGQGLRLIYYSQIVNDFQKGDIAEGYSVSREKKESFPLTVTSAQKNPTAFYLCASSIPTGRLANTEAFFGQGTRLTVV.